The 8 T cell receptor beta chains below come from one sample, sequenced in a study of blood T cell repertoires in COVID-19. Method: immunoSEQ multiplex PCR; TCRdb's copy keeps in-frame clones and lacks some. The table shows about 150,000 clones, with approximately 85% occurring only once. Sequences were obtained from peripheral blood. Receptors were obtained from a human donor with acute or convalescent COVID-19. The donor label of this sample is uncertain.

The chain has TRBV24-1 and TRBJ1-1, with no clear D. V lost 6 bases, J lost 0 bases, and 7 bases lay in between. The CDR3 runs 13 residues. Looked up from germline, CDR1 is KGHDR and CDR2 is SFDVKD. CDR3 in DNA: TGTGCCACCAGTACAGAAATGAACACTGAAGCTTTCTTT. It yields the protein CATSTEMNTEAFF.

In its sample, this clone was seen a few times. The rearrangement joins TRBV28 to TRBJ1-2; D is undetermined. Germline CDR1 is MDHEN and CDR2 is SYDVKM. With 6 bases removed from V and 4 bases from J, the gap between germline ends came to 21 bases. The CDR3 sequence is 16 residues long. CDR3 in DNA: TGTGCCAGCAGCCGGGAACGGCCGGGAGGAAGCTATGGCTACACCTTC. It is translated as CASSRERPGGSYGYTF.

Written as DNA, the CDR3 is TGCGCCAGCAGCTTGGGCCAGATCCAAGAGACCCAGTACTTC. Amino acids: CASSLGQIQETQYF. This sequence joins TRBV5-1 and TRBJ2-5; D remains ambiguous. The CDR3 consists of 14 residues. Per the germline V gene, CDR1 is SGHRS and CDR2 is YFSETQ. V lost 0 bases to trimming and J lost 1 base, with 7 bases between them.

For this clone: At one end, the junction sequence differs from germline, possibly due to a read error. The V gene is TRBV7-7, the J gene TRBJ2-3, with TRBD2 as a possible D gene (6 bases). The CDR3 loop spans 14 amino acids. Germline V CDR1 and CDR2: SSHAT, FNYEAQ (reference sequence). The CDR3 region has the DNA TGTGCTAGCAGCCCGGGACTCAGCACAGATACGCAGTATTTT. It yields the protein CASSPGLSTDTQYF.

This sequence joins TRBV15 and TRBJ1-5; 8 bases line up with TRBD1. V shed 3 bases, J shed 3 bases, and the junction held 13 bases outside the gene matches. Germline lookup yields CDR1 LNHNV and CDR2 YYDKDF (reference sequence). There are 18 residues in the CDR3. In nucleotides, the CDR3 is TGTGCCACCAGCAGGTTGGGGGCGGCAGGGGGCTCCAATCAGCCCCAGCATTTT. This encodes CATSRLGAAGGSNQPQHF.

This chain connects TRBV4-3 to TRBJ1-6; 7 bases align to TRBD1. V lost 4 bases, J lost 0 bases, and 15 bases stayed unmatched. Germline CDR1 and CDR2: LGHNA and YSLEER. This CDR3 comprises 20 residues. As DNA, the CDR3 is TGCGCCAGCAGCCGAGCGTTGAATGACAGGGATAGCTCCTATAATTCACCCCTCCACTTT. Translation: CASSRALNDRDSSYNSPLHF.

This clone was counted a few times. This chain joins TRBV6-1 and TRBJ1-1, with TRBD1 as a possible D gene (5 bases). The V end was cut by 4 bases, the J end by 3 bases, with 18 bases between. Germline assignment: CDR1 MNHNS and CDR2 SASEGT. CDR3 length: 16 amino acids. The CDR3 sequence: CASSAPGWRGDTEAFF. As DNA, the CDR3 is TGTGCCAGCAGTGCCCCAGGGTGGCGGGGGGACACTGAAGCTTTCTTT.

The rearrangement joins TRBV19 to TRBJ2-1; no clear D. V was cut by 7 bases and J by 5 bases, with 6 bases left in between. The CDR3 is 11 amino acids. Per the germline V gene, CDR1 is LNHDA and CDR2 is SQIVND (reference sequence). This CDR3 reads CASTTNNEQFF. CDR3 sequence (DNA): TGTGCCAGTACGACAAACAATGAGCAGTTCTTC.